The sequence of this T cell receptor (beta chain) was determined in a study of cytomegalovirus exposure and HLA in healthy donors. The study, taken as a whole, reports: Whilst most TCR sequences proved rare, a subset of public TCRs occurred across many donors. As was reported, the classifier diagnosed cytomegalovirus status with high specificity and sensitivity.

The CDR3 totals 15 residues. The V end lost 7 bases, the J end lost 0 bases, and 10 bases lay between the germline ends. Germline assignment: CDR1 MDHEN and CDR2 SYDVKM. For this clone: Its antigen is still unknown.

Assay used: immunoSEQ multiplex PCR; TCRdb lists only in-frame clones, some missing. Among around 190,000 clones listed, 86% were seen once. V gene TRBV28 combines with J gene TRBJ1-6; D call uncertain. The sample consisted of PBMCs. The TCR originated in a man under 40 in good health and CMV-seropositive. The CDR3 is CASTPQSSYNSPLHF. The CDR3, as DNA: TGTGCCAGCACCCCTCAGAGCTCCTATAATTCACCCCTCCACTTT.